A few counts support the clone carrying this T cell receptor beta chain. This CDR3 region has 15 residues. Trimming removed 0 bases from V and 0 bases from J, with 7 bases in between. Germline V CDR1 and CDR2: LNHNV, YYDKDF (reference sequence). The record originates from a study of T cells after yellow fever vaccination. The overall study: Each low-cell-number fraction was prepared by means of SMART-Seq v4 Ultra Low Input.

TCRdb itself ran the 5' RACE reads through MiXCR, one entry per CDR3 protein. The table shows approximately 250,000 distinct CDR3 sequences, with roughly 4.8% occurring only once. Sequencing used CD4+ T cells sorted from PBMCs, obtained on the day of the yellow fever booster vaccination. The chain carries TRBV15 and TRBJ2-3, with D possibly being TRBD1 or TRBD2 (5 bases each). The receptor's source is a man younger than 35 who received the YFV17D yellow fever vaccine. DNA of the CDR3: TGTGCCACCAGCAGAGATGGGGGAAGCACAGATACGCAGTATTTT. This encodes CATSRDGGSTDTQYF.